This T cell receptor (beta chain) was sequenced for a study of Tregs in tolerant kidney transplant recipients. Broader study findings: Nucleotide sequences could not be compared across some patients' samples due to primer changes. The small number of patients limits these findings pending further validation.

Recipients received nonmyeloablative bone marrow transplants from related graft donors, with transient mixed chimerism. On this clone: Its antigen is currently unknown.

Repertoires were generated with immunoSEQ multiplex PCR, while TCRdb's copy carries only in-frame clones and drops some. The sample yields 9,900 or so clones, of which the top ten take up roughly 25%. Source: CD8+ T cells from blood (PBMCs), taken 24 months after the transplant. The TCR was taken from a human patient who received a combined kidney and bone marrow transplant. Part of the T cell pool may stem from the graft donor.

CDR3 residues: CASSPFGQGYEQYF. The covered CDR3 bases are TGCGCCAGCAGCCCATTTGGACAGGGCTACGAG. This rearrangement joins TRBV4-1 to TRBJ2-7, with TRBD1 identical over 8 bases. Sequencing ends 3 residues short of the CDR3 end; the germline J gene provides the rest. After removal of 4 bases from V and 3 bases from J, the junction contained 5 bases not matched to a gene. Germline V gene lookup returns CDR1 MGHRA and CDR2 YSYEKL. This CDR3 is 14 amino acids long.